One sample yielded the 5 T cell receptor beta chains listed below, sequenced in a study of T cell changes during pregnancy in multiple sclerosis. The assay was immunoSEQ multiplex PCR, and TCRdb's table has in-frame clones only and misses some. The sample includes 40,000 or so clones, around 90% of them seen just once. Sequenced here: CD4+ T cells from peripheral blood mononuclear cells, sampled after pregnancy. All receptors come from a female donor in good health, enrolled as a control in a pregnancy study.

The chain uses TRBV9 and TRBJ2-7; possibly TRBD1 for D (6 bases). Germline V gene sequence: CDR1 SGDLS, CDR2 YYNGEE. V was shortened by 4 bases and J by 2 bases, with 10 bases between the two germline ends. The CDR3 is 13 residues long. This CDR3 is CASSLRDTYEQYF. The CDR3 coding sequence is TGTGCCAGCAGCCTCCGGGACACCTACGAGCAGTACTTC.

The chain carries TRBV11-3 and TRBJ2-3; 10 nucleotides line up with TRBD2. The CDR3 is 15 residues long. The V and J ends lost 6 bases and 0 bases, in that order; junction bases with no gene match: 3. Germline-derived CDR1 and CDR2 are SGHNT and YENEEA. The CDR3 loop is CASRLAGPSTDTQYF. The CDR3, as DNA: TGTGCCAGCAGACTAGCGGGACCTAGCACAGATACGCAGTATTTT.

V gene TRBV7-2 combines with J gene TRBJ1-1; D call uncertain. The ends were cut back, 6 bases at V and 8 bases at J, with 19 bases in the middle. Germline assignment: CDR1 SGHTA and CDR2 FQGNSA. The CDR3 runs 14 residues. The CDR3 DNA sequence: TGTGCCAGCAGTTTCGGAACCCCAACAGACGAAGCTTTCTTT. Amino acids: CASSFGTPTDEAFF.

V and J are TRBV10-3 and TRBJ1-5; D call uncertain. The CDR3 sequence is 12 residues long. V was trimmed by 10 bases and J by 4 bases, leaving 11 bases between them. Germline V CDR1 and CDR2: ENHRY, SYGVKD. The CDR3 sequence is CATKEENQPQHF. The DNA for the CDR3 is TGTGCCACCAAGGAGGAGAATCAGCCCCAGCATTTT.

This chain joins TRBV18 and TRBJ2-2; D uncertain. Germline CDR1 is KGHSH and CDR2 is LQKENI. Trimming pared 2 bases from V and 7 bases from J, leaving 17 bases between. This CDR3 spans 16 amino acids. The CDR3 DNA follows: TGTGCCAGCTCACCAGCAGTCGCCCAGTATGTCGGGGAGCTGTTTTTT. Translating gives CASSPAVAQYVGELFF.